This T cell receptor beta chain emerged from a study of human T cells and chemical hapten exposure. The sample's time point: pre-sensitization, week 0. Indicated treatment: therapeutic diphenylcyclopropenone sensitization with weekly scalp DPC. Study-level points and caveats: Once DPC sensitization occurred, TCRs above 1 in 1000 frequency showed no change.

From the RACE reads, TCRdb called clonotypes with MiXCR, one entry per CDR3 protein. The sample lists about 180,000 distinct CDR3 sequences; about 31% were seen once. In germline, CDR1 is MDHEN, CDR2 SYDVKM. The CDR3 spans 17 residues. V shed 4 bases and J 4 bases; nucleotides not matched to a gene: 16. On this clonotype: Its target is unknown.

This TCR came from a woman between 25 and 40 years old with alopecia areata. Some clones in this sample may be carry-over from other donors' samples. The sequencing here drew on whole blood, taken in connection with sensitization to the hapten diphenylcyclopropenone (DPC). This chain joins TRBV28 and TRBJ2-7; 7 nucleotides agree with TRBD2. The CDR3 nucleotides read TGTGCCAGCAGTTCCTTGGGGGGGACTAAGGCCCCTTACGAGCAGTACTTC. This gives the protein CASSSLGGTKAPYEQYF.